These 21 T cell receptor beta chains share one sample of origin, sequenced in a study of memory CD4+ T cells and cytomegalovirus serostatus. The method was immunoSEQ multiplex PCR; TCRdb's version includes in-frame clones alone and lacks a portion of them. This sample has 41,000 or so clones, with about 85% found just once. Single viable CD3+CD4+CD8-CD45RO+ cells were sorted as the memory CD4+ T cells. Sequencing was carried out using memory CD4+ T cells from blood. The receptors were sampled from an adult in good health and CMV-seronegative.

The chain joins TRBV2 to TRBJ2-3; 7 bases match TRBD2. Germline assignment: CDR1 SNHLY and CDR2 FYNNEI. V lost 3 bases, J lost 2 bases, and 5 bases stayed unmatched. The CDR3 extends over 15 amino acids. CDR3 in DNA: TGTGCCAGCAGTGAGTGGCGGGAGTTCACAGATACGCAGTATTTT. This codes for CASSEWREFTDTQYF.

V usage is TRBV7-9 and J usage is TRBJ1-6; D remains unclear. Germline V gene data show CDR1 as SEHNR and CDR2 as FQNEAQ (reference sequence). CDR3 length: 15 amino acids. Trimming left V 1 base short and J 9 bases short, with 13 bases between. The CDR3 loop is CASSLEAGYLSPLHF. The DNA of the CDR3 is TGTGCCAGCAGCTTAGAGGCAGGTTATCTTTCACCCCTCCACTTT. Looking up the rest from reference TRBV7-9 and TRBJ1-6 gives the full variable domain: DTGVSQNPRHKITKRGQNVTFRCDPISEHNRLYWYRQTLGQGPEFLTYFQNEAQLEKSRLLSDRFSAERPKGSFSTLEIQRTEQGDSAMYLCASSLEAGYLSPLHFGNGTRLTVT.

The chain carries TRBV11-2 and TRBJ1-6, with D possibly TRBD1 on 6 matching bases. CDR1 is SGHAT, CDR2 FQNNGV, per germline. V lost 5 bases, J lost 4 bases, and 9 bases lay in between. The CDR3 extends over 14 amino acids. CDR3 protein: CASSETGYNSPLHF. The CDR3 DNA sequence: TGTGCCAGCAGCGAAACAGGGTATAATTCACCCCTCCACTTT.

V gene TRBV11-1 combines with J gene TRBJ2-5; TRBD1 is a possible D gene (5 bases). Germline V lookup: CDR1 SGHAT, CDR2 FQDESV (reference sequence). This CDR3 is 13 amino acids long. V was trimmed by 0 bases and J by 4 bases, leaving 6 bases between them. Here the CDR3 reads CASSLAGAETQYF. The CDR3 bases are TGTGCCAGCAGCTTAGCAGGGGCAGAGACCCAGTACTTC.

The genes are TRBV6-5 and TRBJ2-2, with D uncertain. Germline CDR1 reads MNHEY; CDR2 reads SVGAGI. CDR3 length equals 14 residues. Trimming shortened V by 7 bases and J by 3 bases, and 12 bases separated the two germline ends. The CDR3: CASKRSLDTGELFF. CDR3 in DNA: TGTGCCAGCAAGAGGAGTTTGGACACCGGGGAGCTGTTTTTT.

The chain joins TRBV6-1 to TRBJ2-1; 8 bases agree with TRBD1. The CDR3 extends over 15 amino acids. Looked up from germline, CDR1 is MNHNS and CDR2 is SASEGT. V gave up 4 bases and J gave up 9 bases; unmatched junction bases: 11. Here the CDR3 DNA reads TGTGCCAGCAGTGGACAGGGGTGGGCTATCGCTGAGCAGTTCTTC. This sequence encodes CASSGQGWAIAEQFF.

V is TRBV6-1 and J is TRBJ1-5; a weak D match, TRBD1 (5 bases). This CDR3 spans 16 amino acids. Trimming took off 4 bases at V and 0 bases at J, with 13 bases between the two ends. In germline, CDR1 is MNHNS, CDR2 SASEGT. This CDR3 is CASSAPGGYSNQPQHF. CDR3 DNA: TGTGCCAGCAGTGCCCCCGGGGGATATAGCAATCAGCCCCAGCATTTT.

As for this clone: Other DNA sequences from this sample encode an identical CDR3 as well. The chain carries TRBV4-2 and TRBJ1-1; possible D gene TRBD1, 6 bases. Per germline, CDR1 LGHNA and CDR2 YNFKEQ. The CDR3 sequence is 15 residues long. The ends were cut back, 1 base at V and 3 bases at J, with 12 bases in the middle. The CDR3 nucleotides read TGTGCCAGCAGCCAAGGACAGGCCGGGGACACTGAAGCTTTCTTT. Residues: CASSQGQAGDTEAFF.

This clone showed up just a few times. The V and J genes are TRBV5-1 and TRBJ1-1; the D gene is possibly TRBD1 (6 bases). V lost 4 bases, J lost 5 bases, and 12 bases lay in between. The germline gives CDR1 SGHRS, CDR2 YFSETQ. This CDR3 contains 13 residues. CDR3 nucleotides: TGCGCCAGCAGCCCAGGGGTATCAACTGAAGCTTTCTTT. Translating it yields CASSPGVSTEAFF.

The V call is TRBV2, the J call TRBJ2-4; D uncertain. The V gene's germline CDR1 is SNHLY and CDR2 FYNNEI. Trimming stripped 2 bases from V and 0 bases from J, with 14 bases between. The CDR3 is made up of 17 amino acids. Here the CDR3 DNA reads TGTGCCAGCAGTGAATTCGGGCGGAGACAAGCCAAAAACATTCAGTACTTC. It is translated as CASSEFGRRQAKNIQYF.

The chain links TRBV14 to TRBJ2-3, with D perhaps matching TRBD1 (6 bases). This CDR3 contains 16 residues. Germline-derived CDR1 and CDR2 are SGHDN and FVKESK. The V end was cut by 0 bases, the J end by 6 bases, with 16 bases between. CDR3 DNA: TGTGCCAGCAGCCAAGATAATGGACAGATTATCGATACGCAGTATTTT. This encodes CASSQDNGQIIDTQYF.

This sequence joins TRBV5-6 and TRBJ2-4; no clear D gene. There are 13 residues in the CDR3. CDR1 is SGHDT, CDR2 YYEEEE, per germline. V was trimmed by 2 bases and J by 4 bases, leaving 7 bases between them. DNA for the CDR3: TGTGCCAGCAGCTTTGGGGAAAAAAACATTCAGTACTTC. Translating gives CASSFGEKNIQYF.

CDR3 bases: TGTGCCAGCAGTTCCCCCGCCAGCCAGTCGAATCAGCCCCAGCATTTT. The encoded protein is CASSSPASQSNQPQHF. The chain joins TRBV27 to TRBJ1-5; D unresolved. Trimming removed 4 bases from V and 4 bases from J, with 17 bases in between. This CDR3 has 16 amino acids. Germline V gene lookup returns CDR1 MNHEY and CDR2 SMNVEV (reference sequence).

The CDR3 bases are TGTGCCACCAAGAAGGGTCGGTCAACGGGGGATGAGCAGTTCTTC. It is translated as CATKKGRSTGDEQFF. J is TRBJ2-1 and V is TRBV2; a weak D match, TRBD2 (6 bases). The length of the CDR3 is 15 residues. Germline assignment: CDR1 SNHLY and CDR2 FYNNEI. The V gene lost 10 bases and the J gene lost 8 bases, with 24 bases spanning the gap.

CDR3 sequence reads: CASSQPEGISGRQETQYF. The CDR3 DNA reads as TGCGCCAGCAGCCAGCCAGAGGGGATTAGCGGGAGACAAGAGACCCAGTACTTC. The chain has TRBV4-1 and TRBJ2-5; 9 bases agree with TRBD2. V shed 3 bases and J 2 bases; nucleotides not matched to a gene: 13. CDR1 and CDR2 from the germline V gene are MGHRA and YSYEKL. CDR3 length: 18 amino acids.

The chain uses TRBV19 and TRBJ2-1; TRBD2 matches at 8 bases. V shed 7 bases and J 3 bases; nucleotides not matched to a gene: 2. The CDR3 runs 13 residues. Germline V gives CDR1 LNHDA, CDR2 SQIVND (reference sequence). CDR3: CASKAGDYNEQFF. Here the CDR3 DNA reads TGTGCCAGTAAAGCGGGGGACTACAATGAGCAGTTCTTC.

The rearrangement uses TRBV7-8 and TRBJ2-1, with 9 bases aligning to TRBD1. Trimming cost V 1 base and J 13 bases; bases outside gene matches: 2. Germline CDR1 reads SGHVS; CDR2 reads FQNEAQ. CDR3 length equals 12 residues. The CDR3 DNA is TGTGCCAGCAGCTTAGAGGGACAGGGTCAGTTCTTC. It is translated as CASSLEGQGQFF.

The chain links TRBV2 to TRBJ1-2; D is undetermined. The germline V gene encodes CDR1 SNHLY and CDR2 FYNNEI. V dropped 4 bases and J dropped 5 bases, with 17 bases sitting between them. The CDR3 is made up of 15 amino acids. CDR3 amino acids: CASSAPTRNPYGYTF. Here the CDR3 DNA reads TGTGCCAGCAGTGCGCCGACCCGAAACCCATATGGCTACACCTTC.

This rearrangement joins TRBV29-1 to TRBJ1-2, with a weak D call TRBD1 (6 bases). Trimming cost V 6 bases and J 5 bases, with 13 bases left between them. CDR1 SQVTM and CDR2 ANQGSEA come from the germline V gene. This CDR3 contains 12 residues. Here the CDR3 reads CSVLGQTYGYTF. CDR3 DNA sequence: TGCAGCGTCCTAGGACAGACGTATGGCTACACCTTC.

This clone was seen only once. The chain is built from TRBV4-2 and TRBJ2-4, with TRBD2 matching 7 bases. This CDR3 spans 15 amino acids. The germline CDR1 and CDR2 sequences are LGHNA and YNFKEQ. The V gene end was trimmed by 0 bases and the J gene end by 9 bases; junction bases not matched to a gene: 8. CDR3 nucleotide sequence: TGTGCCAGCAGCCAAGATCCCGGGGAGGGTGGCATTCAGTACTTC. This gives the protein CASSQDPGEGGIQYF.

This chain uses TRBV5-1 with TRBJ2-3; D is possibly TRBD2 (5 bases). Germline-derived CDR1 and CDR2 are SGHRS and YFSETQ. Trimming removed 1 base at V and 4 bases at J, with 10 bases between. The CDR3 totals 14 residues. CDR3 DNA: TGCGCCAGCAGCTTGACTAGTGGGGCAGATACGCAGTATTTT. Translation: CASSLTSGADTQYF.